This TCR beta chain comes out of a study of beta chain features in type 1 diabetes. Regarding the study as a whole: Researchers report that Type 1 diabetes patients had moderately but significantly shorter TCRB CDR3s across all four CD4+ subsets. Insertions at VDJ junctions were less frequent in type 1 diabetes patients. These patients also deleted more nucleotides at the same junctions. PCR might favor shorter templates, but any such skew would affect patients and controls equally.

Germline-derived CDR1 and CDR2 are MDHEN and SYDVKM. The V and J ends lost 10 bases and 0 bases respectively, with 15 bases between them. CDR3 length equals 14 residues. One heparinised draw of blood, averaging about 110 mL, came from each donor. A CD45RO/CCR7/CD25/CD127/CD95/CD27 panel sorted naive, central memory, regulatory and stem cell-like memory CD4+ cells. Expressed TCRB transcripts were sequenced because the entire RNA isolate underwent reverse transcription. Measured with immunoSEQ multiplex PCR; TCRdb has only the in-frame clones, and not every one. The table shows about 700,000 clones, with 13% occurring only once. Turning to this clone: Its specificity is not known.

The rearrangement uses TRBV28 and TRBJ1-1; D is unclear. Sample: naive CD4+ T cells from blood. The origin of this receptor is a man younger than 30 with type 1 diabetes. The CDR3 DNA reads TGTGCCACTTCGGTACAGCACATGAACACTGAAGCTTTCTTT. Its translation: CATSVQHMNTEAFF.